Listed here are 27 T cell receptor beta chains from one sample, sequenced in a study of T cell changes during pregnancy in multiple sclerosis. Assay: immunoSEQ multiplex PCR; the TCRdb copy retains only in-frame clones and omits some. Of 45,000 to 55,000 clones in the sample, around 90% were seen once. Sample: peripheral blood, taken in the first trimester of pregnancy. The source of these receptors is a female donor with multiple sclerosis, enrolled in a pregnancy study.

The V and J genes are TRBV6-5 and TRBJ1-6; 8 bases are shared with TRBD1. The CDR3 loop spans 14 amino acids. J lost 7 bases, V lost 7 bases, and 6 bases had no gene match. Germline assignment: CDR1 MNHEY and CDR2 SVGAGI. The CDR3 sequence: CASNPGQENSPLHF. CDR3 in DNA: TGTGCCAGCAACCCGGGACAGGAAAATTCACCCCTCCACTTT.

This clone was recorded a few times. This chain joins TRBV30 and TRBJ2-1; 8 bases match TRBD2. Germline V gene lookup returns CDR1 GTSNPN and CDR2 SVGIG (reference sequence). The CDR3 sequence is 15 residues long. J lost 3 bases, V lost 0 bases, and 4 bases had no gene match. In nucleotides, the CDR3 is TGTGCCTGGAGTGTACAACTAGCGGTCTACAATGAGCAGTTCTTC. It translates to CAWSVQLAVYNEQFF.

The CDR3 sequence: CASSLDGDTQYF. The CDR3 DNA reads TGCGCCAGCAGCTTGGACGGGGATACGCAGTATTTT. The gene calls are TRBV5-1 and TRBJ2-3; D unclear. Germline CDR1 SGHRS, CDR2 YFSETQ. The ends were cut back, 0 bases at V and 6 bases at J, with 5 bases in the middle. The CDR3 extends over 12 amino acids.

The chain carries TRBV30 and TRBJ1-2; TRBD1 might be the D (5 bases). With 3 bases removed from V and 3 bases from J, the gap between germline ends came to 14 bases. The germline CDR1 and CDR2 sequences are GTSNPN and SVGIG (reference sequence). This CDR3 has 14 residues. In nucleotides, the CDR3 is TGTGCCTGGAGACCCCGGGCGGGGCACTATGGCTACACCTTC. This encodes CAWRPRAGHYGYTF.

Only one count was recorded for this clone. The chain joins TRBV4-1 to TRBJ2-1; 13 bases align to TRBD2. The length of the CDR3 is 15 residues. V lost 4 bases and J lost 8; bases outside the gene matches: 5. Germline CDR1 reads MGHRA; CDR2 reads YSYEKL. CDR3 DNA sequence: TGCGCCAGCAGCCCTACTAGCGGGGGGGCCCATGAGCAGTTCTTC. Amino acids: CASSPTSGGAHEQFF.

The rearrangement links TRBV5-5 to TRBJ2-5; possibly TRBD2 for D (5 bases). The ends were cut back, 6 bases at V and 4 bases at J, with 22 bases in the middle. CDR3 length equals 16 residues. Per the germline V gene, CDR1 is SGHKS and CDR2 is YYEKEE (reference sequence). In DNA, the CDR3 is TGTGCCAGCATCCCGGCAGCGGTAGAAGGAGGAGAGACCCAGTACTTC. Its protein product is CASIPAAVEGGETQYF.

To note about this clone: Different DNA sequences within this sample yield the same CDR3. The chain carries TRBV7-8 and TRBJ1-2; D is perhaps TRBD1 (5 bases). The CDR3 runs to 15 residues. Trimming took 0 bases from V and 7 from J, leaving 15 bases between them. Germline V gives CDR1 SGHVS, CDR2 FQNEAQ. CDR3 bases: TGTGCCAGCAGCTTAGCGGTGGTAGGCGGGGCTGGCTACACCTTC. This encodes CASSLAVVGGAGYTF.

In DNA, the CDR3 is TGTGCCAGCAGCTTACTGGGGGAGGCCTATGGCTACACCTTC. This gives the protein CASSLLGEAYGYTF. V gene TRBV7-9 combines with J gene TRBJ1-2; a weak D match, TRBD1 (5 bases). Germline loops: CDR1 SEHNR, CDR2 FQNEAQ (reference sequence). The CDR3 is made up of 14 amino acids. V was trimmed by 2 bases and J by 4 bases, leaving 11 bases between them.

The chain is built from TRBV11-2 and TRBJ1-1; D not certain. Between the trimmed V and J ends, which lost 3 bases and 4 bases, there was a span of 12 bases. This CDR3 has 14 amino acids. Germline loops: CDR1 SGHAT, CDR2 FQNNGV. The DNA for the CDR3 is TGTGCCAGCAGCTTTCCGGGGTCGACCACTGAAGCTTTCTTT. Translation: CASSFPGSTTEAFF.

This chain connects TRBV7-9 to TRBJ1-3, with D maybe TRBD1 (5 bases). CDR1 and CDR2 (germline): SEHNR, FQNEAQ (reference sequence). V was pared by 6 bases and J by 0 bases, with 9 bases between. This CDR3 is built from 14 residues. The CDR3 DNA reads TGTGCCAGCAGGCGGGGGAGCTCTGGAAACACCATATATTTT. Protein product: CASRRGSSGNTIYF.

The rearrangement joins TRBV11-2 to TRBJ2-6; 7 bases line up with TRBD2. V lost 5 bases and J lost 0; bases outside the gene matches: 10. The V gene's germline CDR1 is SGHAT and CDR2 FQNNGV. This CDR3 region has 18 residues. The CDR3 loop is CASSKGRDVRSGANVLTF. The CDR3 coding sequence is TGTGCCAGCAGCAAAGGGAGGGACGTCCGCTCTGGGGCCAACGTCCTGACTTTC.

The J gene is TRBJ2-3, the V gene TRBV5-4, with 7 bases identical to TRBD2. V dropped 4 bases and J dropped 3; count of bases not matched to a gene: 17. Looked up from germline, CDR1 is SGHNT and CDR2 is YYREEE (reference sequence). The CDR3 has 18 residues. CDR3 loop: CASSREGRVVVPTDTQYF. The CDR3 nucleotides are TGTGCCAGCAGCCGAGAAGGGAGGGTCGTTGTACCGACAGATACGCAGTATTTT. Filled out from reference TRBV5-4 and TRBJ2-3, the complete variable domain reads ETGVTQSPTHLIKTRGQQVTLRCSSQSGHNTVSWYQQALGQGPQFIFQYYREEENGRGNFPPRFSGLQFPNYSSELNVNALELDDSALYLCASSREGRVVVPTDTQYFGPGTRLTVL.

The J gene is TRBJ1-2, the V gene TRBV29-1; D gene ambiguous. This CDR3 spans 12 amino acids. The germline V gene encodes CDR1 SQVTM and CDR2 ANQGSEA. With 6 bases removed from V and 2 bases from J, the gap between germline ends came to 10 bases. DNA of the CDR3: TGCAGCGTCGGACTGAAGAACTATGGCTACACCTTC. Translation: CSVGLKNYGYTF.

Here the CDR3 reads CASSLGAGDSPLHF. CDR3 nucleotide sequence: TGTGCCAGCAGCTTGGGGGCAGGGGATTCACCCCTCCACTTT. The chain links TRBV5-4 to TRBJ1-6; TRBD1 might be the D (6 bases). CDR1 is SGHNT, CDR2 YYREEE, per germline (reference sequence). This CDR3 has 14 residues. Trimming pared 0 bases from V and 8 bases from J, leaving 9 bases between.

The CDR3 spells CASSLGRTLVVLEQFF. CDR3 sequence (DNA): TGTGCCAGCAGCCTAGGGCGGACTCTGGTTGTCTTGGAGCAGTTCTTC. The rearrangement uses TRBV7-2 and TRBJ2-1; weak D call: TRBD2 (5 bases). The CDR3 spans 16 residues. Per germline, CDR1 SGHTA and CDR2 FQGNSA. V was clipped by 5 bases and J by 10 bases, with 24 bases between them.

The rearrangement joins TRBV6-6 to TRBJ1-2; 7 positions match TRBD1. V shed 6 bases, J shed 4 bases, and the junction held 5 bases outside the gene matches. CDR1 is MNHNY, CDR2 SVGAGI, per germline (reference sequence). The CDR3 spans 13 residues. The CDR3 sequence: CASSTTGSYGYTF. In nucleotides, the CDR3 is TGTGCCAGCAGCACGACAGGGAGCTATGGCTACACCTTC.

This sequence joins TRBV11-3 and TRBJ2-2, with 10 bases fitting TRBD1. In germline, CDR1 is SGHNT, CDR2 YENEEA. J was trimmed by 2 bases and V by 5 bases; bases with no gene match: 5. The CDR3 contains 16 residues. In nucleotides, the CDR3 is TGTGCCAGCAGCCTAGGACAGGGGGAAAACACCGGGGAGCTGTTTTTT. Protein: CASSLGQGENTGELFF.

In its sample, this clone was seen once. An end of the junction differs from the germline gene, which may be a read error. This chain joins TRBV5-5 and TRBJ1-3, with D possibly matching TRBD1 (5 bases). Germline V lookup: CDR1 SGHKS, CDR2 YYEKEE (reference sequence). CDR3 length equals 12 residues. The CDR3 loop is CASSLAFRDSDF. The DNA of the CDR3 is TGTGCCAGCAGCTTGGCATTCCGGGACTCGGATTTT.

This chain uses TRBV18 with TRBJ2-3; 8 bases line up with TRBD2. CDR1 and CDR2 (germline): KGHSH, LQKENI. V gave up 2 bases and J gave up 1 base; unmatched junction bases: 17. The CDR3 length is 20 residues. CDR3 residues: CASSPAGGPPVSSGTDTQYF. In DNA form, the CDR3 reads TGTGCCAGCTCACCAGCGGGGGGCCCGCCAGTGTCGAGTGGCACAGATACGCAGTATTTT.

V is TRBV5-1 and J is TRBJ2-3; D gene ambiguous. The CDR3 is 14 residues long. Germline CDR1 and CDR2: SGHRS and YFSETQ. Trimming pared 4 bases from V and 0 bases from J, leaving 9 bases between. In DNA form, the CDR3 reads TGCGCCAGCAGCCTGACATATAGCACAGATACGCAGTATTTT. It codes for CASSLTYSTDTQYF.

This chain uses TRBV19 with TRBJ1-6, with 8 bases identical to TRBD1. The V gene end was trimmed by 6 bases and the J gene end by 0 bases; junction bases not matched to a gene: 4. This CDR3 is built from 16 residues. Looked up from germline, CDR1 is LNHDA and CDR2 is SQIVND (reference sequence). The CDR3 DNA is TGTGCCAGTAGCAGGACAGGGAGCTCCTATAATTCACCCCTCCACTTT. Its protein is CASSRTGSSYNSPLHF.

The rearrangement joins TRBV2 to TRBJ2-7, with D possibly TRBD1 on 5 matching bases. V shed 8 bases and J shed 3 bases, with 8 bases lying between them. The CDR3 extends over 11 amino acids. Per germline, CDR1 SNHLY and CDR2 FYNNEI. Written as DNA, the CDR3 is TGTGCCAGCGTCCAGGGCTACGAGCAGTACTTC. Its protein is CASVQGYEQYF. Based on the CDR3 plus reference TRBV2 and TRBJ2-7, the full variable domain is EPEVTQTPSHQVTQMGQEVILRCVPISNHLYFYWYRQILGQKVEFLVSFYNNEISEKSEIFDDQFSVERPDGSNFTLKIRSTKLEDSAMYFCASVQGYEQYFGPGTRLTVT.

The rearrangement joins TRBV19 to TRBJ2-7, with D hard to call. The CDR3 consists of 14 residues. CDR1 is LNHDA, CDR2 SQIVND, per germline (reference sequence). Trimming removed 3 bases from V and 2 bases from J, with 11 bases in between. CDR3 sequence: CASSIGTAAYEQYF. CDR3 DNA: TGTGCCAGTAGTATTGGAACGGCGGCCTACGAGCAGTACTTC.

The rearrangement uses TRBV6-6 and TRBJ1-1, with TRBD1 matching 9 bases. J gave up 0 bases and V 5 bases, and 7 bases lay outside the gene matches. The V gene's germline CDR1 is MNHNY and CDR2 SVGAGI (reference sequence). The length of the CDR3 is 16 residues. CDR3: CASSPGTGIMNTEAFF. In nucleotides, the CDR3 is TGTGCCAGCAGTCCCGGGACAGGGATAATGAACACTGAAGCTTTCTTT.

CDR3 nucleotide sequence: TGTGCCAGCAGCTCCTGGACAGATGAAAAACTGTTTTTT. Its translation is CASSSWTDEKLFF. The chain combines TRBV11-2 with TRBJ1-4; perhaps TRBD1 as D (6 bases). This CDR3 spans 13 amino acids. Trimming took off 4 bases at V and 6 bases at J, with 9 bases between the two ends. Germline CDR1 SGHAT, CDR2 FQNNGV. Complete variable domain (other parts from reference TRBV11-2 and TRBJ1-4): EAGVAQSPRYKIIEKRQSVAFWCNPISGHATLYWYQQILGQGPKLLIQFQNNGVVDDSQLPKDRFSAERLKGVDSTLKIQPAKLEDSAVYLCASSSWTDEKLFFGSGTQLSVL.

The chain has TRBV6-6 and TRBJ1-1; D remains ambiguous. This CDR3 has 11 amino acids. V lost 2 bases, J lost 7 bases, and 5 bases lay in between. CDR1 MNHNY and CDR2 SVGAGI come from the germline V gene (reference sequence). As DNA, the CDR3 is TGTGCCAGCAGTTACGGAGGTGAAGCTTTCTTT. It yields the protein CASSYGGEAFF.

The genes are TRBV11-1 and TRBJ1-1; D remains unclear. V was trimmed by 1 base and J by 2 bases, leaving 11 bases between them. The CDR3 consists of 15 residues. CDR1 SGHAT and CDR2 FQDESV come from the germline V gene (reference sequence). The CDR3 DNA sequence: TGTGCCAGCAGCTTAGATAGTGCCCCTAACACTGAAGCTTTCTTT. It translates to CASSLDSAPNTEAFF.